These T cell receptor beta chains were read from a single sample in a study of chemoradiotherapy in HPV16-positive cancers. Clones were read by immunoSEQ multiplex PCR, and TCRdb kept only the in-frame ones, dropping some. The sample shows about 29,000 clones, over 90% of them seen only once. The sequencing here drew on blood, taken from a patient who underwent chemoradiotherapy. The source of these receptors is a human donor with HPV-associated anogenital cancer. CDR3s leave out the opening cysteine and the closing phenylalanine or tryptophan.

TRBV5-5,TRBJ1-5,12,ASSLAPGNGPQH
TRBV11-2,TRBJ1-1,16,ASSLSGQRTSMNTEAF
TRBV27,TRBJ1-5,11,ASSRTGQQPQH
TRBV2,TRBJ1-3,14,ASRTGTFQTGNTIY
TRBV27,TRBJ2-3,15,ASSLLRAFEVTDTQY
TRBV18,TRBJ1-2,13,ASSPITGGDYGYT
TRBV18,TRBJ2-1,12,ASSRDRVYNEQF
TRBV4-3,TRBJ2-3,10,ASSLGGGAQY
TRBV4-3,TRBJ2-3,15,ASSPQGGTGISDTQY
TRBV27,TRBJ1-6,14,ASSPWTGRQNSPLH
TRBV7-2,TRBJ2-7,14,ASSPSGGGLAYEQY
TRBV2,TRBJ2-7,12,ASSGDSASTKQY
TRBV27,TRBJ1-5,13,ASSPRLTGFAPQH
TRBV7-2,TRBJ2-3,13,ASSWLAGVEDTQY
TRBV14,TRBJ2-7,13,ASSTRDRERYEQY
TRBV7-9,TRBJ2-7,12,ASSASDSVGKQY
TRBV19,TRBJ1-5,14,VSSPGTGVLNQPQH
TRBV10-3,TRBJ1-5,14,AISESDRGWNQPQH
TRBV7-2,TRBJ2-1,12,ASRAGGFSNEQF
TRBV7-9,TRBJ2-6,13,ASSYRGSGANVLT
TRBV5-5,TRBJ2-5,12,ASSRRAVQETQY
TRBV13,TRBJ2-1,14,ASTGRGVGVGNEQF
TRBV29-1,TRBJ2-3,11,SVEDLHTDTQY
TRBV5-1,TRBJ2-3,12,ASSYGTSDDTQY
TRBV11-2,TRBJ2-7,13,ASSLFGTETYEQY
TRBV18,TRBJ2-7,16,ASSPQPPSGRISYEQY
TRBV27,TRBJ2-1,15,ASSHIGRLAGRNEQF
TRBV18,TRBJ2-1,13,ASSPPLAGYNEQF
TRBV5-6,TRBJ1-3,13,ASRPRGLSGNTIY
TRBV7-3,TRBJ1-1,13,ASSLEGTGSTEAF
TRBV28,TRBJ1-5,13,ASSSLGRRGEAQH
TRBV5-6,TRBJ1-5,14,ASSLWVWARDQPQH
TRBV6-6,TRBJ2-2,14,ASSYGGQGNTGELF
TRBV6-5,TRBJ1-4,14,ASSYSGNAPNEKLF
TRBV19,TRBJ1-5,13,ASSMAQERDRTLH
TRBV19,TRBJ2-3,14,ASSTRQGGSADTQY
TRBV7-9,TRBJ1-2,15,ASSYQGGGHSGYGYT
TRBV4-3,TRBJ2-3,14,ASSQDLGLAGDTQY
TRBV7-7,TRBJ2-1,13,ASSLGGGAYNEQF
TRBV27,TRBJ1-6,14,ASSFTSGTVNSPLH
TRBV4-1,TRBJ1-1,11,ASRGAGTLEAF
TRBV6-5,TRBJ1-1,11,ASSLGLNTEAF
TRBV6-5,TRBJ2-4,12,ASSFGGTKNIQY
TRBV7-3,TRBJ2-2,11,ASSFRGGGELF
TRBV4-3,TRBJ2-7,15,ASSQLAGTGSTYEQY
TRBV27,TRBJ2-2,12,ASSRQGGTGELF
TRBV5-6,TRBJ1-5,14,ASSLAGVRGDQPQH
TRBV10-3,TRBJ1-2,13,AISDPSTGESGYT
TRBV19,TRBJ2-5,14,ASSIGDRGPQETQY
TRBV9,TRBJ2-2,10,ASSVGTGELF
TRBV9,TRBJ2-3,9,ASSRTDTQY
TRBV19,TRBJ1-3,11,ASSPPSWAAIY
TRBV18,TRBJ2-7,12,ASPRTRTSYEQY
TRBV27,TRBJ2-5,13,ASSLSRQARSTQY
TRBV9,TRBJ1-2,11,ASSDHGNYGYT
TRBV28,TRBJ2-5,11,ASSLDTPETQY
TRBV19,TRBJ1-2,12,ASTPQPANYGYT